Listed below are T cell receptor beta chains from one sample, sequenced in a study of technical replicates of blood from several donors. Assay: immunoSEQ multiplex PCR; the TCRdb copy retains only in-frame clones and omits some. Of about 70,000 clones in the sample, approximately 95% were seen once. Input material: T cells isolated from PBMCs. The receptor set was obtained from a human donor in good health. Each CDR3 is given with its conserved first and last residue. A D gene is named only where the DNA matches it firmly. The size field is filled for only some rows; it gives once, few, many or a size class.

V gene	J gene	clone size	D gene	CDR3 DNA	CDR3 protein
TRBV11-3	TRBJ2-2	NA	TRBD1	TGTGCCAGCAAGGCAGGGGGCGAACGGACCGGGGAGCTGTTTTTT	CASKAGGERTGELFF
TRBV9	TRBJ2-2	NA	TRBD2	TGTGCCAGCAGCAAACGGGGGGGCACCGGGGAGCTGTTTTTT	CASSKRGGTGELFF
TRBV27	TRBJ2-7	NA	NA	TGTGCCAGCAGTCCGATTCCCGGGGGTCTCCTATACGAGCAGTACTTC	CASSPIPGGLLYEQYF
TRBV29-1	TRBJ2-1	NA	TRBD2	TGCAGCGTGTTTAGCGGGAGGGCCTCCTACAATGAGCAGTTCTTC	CSVFSGRASYNEQFF
TRBV30	TRBJ2-3	NA	TRBD1	TGTGCCTGGAGTGTACCAGGGGGCGCGACGCAGTATTTT	CAWSVPGGATQYF
TRBV7-9	TRBJ1-1	NA	NA	TGTGCCAGCAGCCTTACGGTTCTGTTGGCTTTCTTT	CASSLTVLLAFF
TRBV9	TRBJ1-1	once	NA	TGTGCCAGCAGCGAATCTCAAGGGGAGGGGGGTGGAATGAACACTGAAGCTTTCTTT	CASSESQGEGGGMNTEAFF
TRBV6-5	TRBJ1-4	NA	NA	TGTGCCAGCAGTTACAGGCAGGTTAATGAAAAACTGTTTTTT	CASSYRQVNEKLFF
TRBV6-5	TRBJ2-5	NA	NA	TGTGCCAGCAGCAGAGGACAGTTGCAAGAGACCCAGTACTTC	CASSRGQLQETQYF
TRBV4-1	TRBJ1-5	NA	NA	TGCGCCAGCAGCCAAGCAGGGTTCGGCCAGCCCCAGCATTTT	CASSQAGFGQPQHF
TRBV6-1	TRBJ1-2	NA	TRBD1	TGTGCCAGCAGAGGGGGCACCTATGGCTACACCTTC	CASRGGTYGYTF
TRBV7-6	TRBJ2-2	NA	NA	TGTGCCAGCAGCTTAGCGCCCAGCACCGGGGAGCTGTTTTTT	CASSLAPSTGELFF
TRBV7-9	TRBJ2-7	NA	TRBD1	TGTGCCAGCAGCTCCCCCGGGACAGGGTATTACGAGCAGTACTTC	CASSSPGTGYYEQYF
TRBV6-6	TRBJ2-7	NA	TRBD2	TGTGCCAGCAGTTACTCCGGGACTAGCGGTTCCTACGAGCAGTACTTC	CASSYSGTSGSYEQYF
TRBV7-9	TRBJ1-4	NA	NA	TGTGCCAGCAGCAACGACCAGGATGAAAAACTGTTTTTT	CASSNDQDEKLFF
TRBV29-1	TRBJ2-4	NA	NA	TGCAGCGACATATTAGCCAAAAACATTCAGTACTTC	CSDILAKNIQYF
TRBV6-6	TRBJ1-5	NA	TRBD1	TGTGCCAGCAGTTACATCGGGACAGGGGGCTCTCAGCCCCAGCATTTT	CASSYIGTGGSQPQHF
TRBV7-9	TRBJ2-3	NA	TRBD2	TGTGCCAGCAGCCGACGTAGCGGGGGGGCCAGCACAGATACGCAGTATTTT	CASSRRSGGASTDTQYF
TRBV6-1	TRBJ1-5	NA	TRBD1	TGTGCCAGCAGAGACGGACAGGGGCGAGGTCAGCCCCAGCATTTT	CASRDGQGRGQPQHF
TRBV11-2	TRBJ1-5	NA	NA	TGTGCCAGCAGCAAAAACATGGCCCACAATCAGCCCCAGCATTTT	CASSKNMAHNQPQHF
TRBV5-8	TRBJ2-3	NA	NA	TGTGCCAGCAGCTACAGTAAAAGCACAGATACGCAGTATTTT	CASSYSKSTDTQYF
TRBV6-1	TRBJ2-3	NA	TRBD2	TGTGCCAGCAGTGCCCTAGCGGGAGCTAGCACAGATACGCAGTATTTT	CASSALAGASTDTQYF
TRBV28	TRBJ2-7	NA	NA	TGTGCCAGCAGTTTTCTGGACAGACCGGAGCAGTACTTC	CASSFLDRPEQYF
TRBV6-5	TRBJ1-1	NA	TRBD1	TGTGCCAGCAGTTACCAGGGGGACATGAACACTGAAGCTTTCTTT	CASSYQGDMNTEAFF
TRBV7-8	TRBJ1-5	NA	NA	TGTGCCAGCAGCTTAAGGGGTTTCCAGCCCCAGCATTTT	CASSLRGFQPQHF
TRBV9	TRBJ1-2	NA	NA	TGTGCCAGCAGCAAAAGCGGGGAGCCGGGCGTGGGCTACACCTTC	CASSKSGEPGVGYTF
TRBV29-1	TRBJ1-2	NA	NA	TGCAGCGTTGAATTAAGTACGAGCTTTAACTATGGCTACACCTTC	CSVELSTSFNYGYTF
TRBV9	TRBJ1-4	NA	NA	TGTGCCAGCAGCCTGGAGGATCGGGGGTATGAAAAACTGTTTTTT	CASSLEDRGYEKLFF
TRBV4-2	TRBJ2-3	NA	TRBD1	TGTGCCAGCAGCCAAGAATATGGAACAGGGGATAGCACAGATACGCAGTATTTT	CASSQEYGTGDSTDTQYF
TRBV4-1	TRBJ2-7	NA	NA	TGCGCCAGCAGCCAAGTGCGGGGTAGTGGGTACGAGCAGTACTTC	CASSQVRGSGYEQYF
TRBV5-1	TRBJ2-4	NA	TRBD2	TGCGCCAGCAGCATGAGCGGGAGGGGGGACATTCAGTACTTC	CASSMSGRGDIQYF
TRBV9	TRBJ1-1	NA	NA	TGTGCCAGCAGCGTAGTAGGGGGTGAAGCTTTCTTT	CASSVVGGEAFF
TRBV28	TRBJ1-2	NA	NA	TGTGCCAGCAGTGCGACAGTCTATGGCTACACCTTC	CASSATVYGYTF
TRBV28	TRBJ2-2	NA	TRBD2	TGTGCCAGCAGTTTTTCCCTCAGCGGGGCCGGGGAGCTGTTTTTT	CASSFSLSGAGELFF
TRBV6-1	TRBJ2-7	NA	TRBD2	TGTGCCAGCAGTACGCGACTAGCGGGGTTGTTCGAGCAGTACTTC	CASSTRLAGLFEQYF